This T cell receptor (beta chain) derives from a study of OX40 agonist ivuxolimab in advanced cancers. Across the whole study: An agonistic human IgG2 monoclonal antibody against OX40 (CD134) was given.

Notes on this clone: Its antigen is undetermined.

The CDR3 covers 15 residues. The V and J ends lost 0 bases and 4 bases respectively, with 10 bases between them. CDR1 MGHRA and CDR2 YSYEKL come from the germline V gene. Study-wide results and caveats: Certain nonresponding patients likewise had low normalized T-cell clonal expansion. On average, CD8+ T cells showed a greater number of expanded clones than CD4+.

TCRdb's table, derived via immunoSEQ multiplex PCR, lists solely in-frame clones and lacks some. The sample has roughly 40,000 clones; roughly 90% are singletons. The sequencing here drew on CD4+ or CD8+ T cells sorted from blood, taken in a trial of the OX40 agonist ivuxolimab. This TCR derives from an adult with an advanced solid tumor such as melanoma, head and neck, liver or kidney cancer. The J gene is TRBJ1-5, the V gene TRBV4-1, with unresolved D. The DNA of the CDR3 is TGCGCCAGCAGCCAAGATGGACTGCAAAATCAGCCCCAGCATTTT. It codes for CASSQDGLQNQPQHF.